The text below deals with one T cell receptor beta chain. The entry originates in a study of chronic HIV infection and antiretroviral therapy. Trimming shortened V by 1 base and J by 2 bases, and 15 bases separated the two germline ends. Looked up from germline, CDR1 is SEHNR and CDR2 is FQNEAQ (reference sequence). This CDR3 region has 16 residues. TCRdb re-analysed the 5' RACE reads in MiXCR, keeping a single row per CDR3 protein. This table holds more than 25,000 distinct CDR3 sequences, around 8.6% found once. Input material: peripheral blood. This clonotype was sampled from an adult who had HIV and had not received antiretroviral therapy, or was an uninfected healthy control (not recorded which). The rearrangement joins TRBV7-9 to TRBJ2-7; perhaps D is TRBD1 or TRBD2 (5 bases each). The CDR3 sequence: CASSLGSGVGAYEQYF. DNA for the CDR3: TGTGCCAGCAGCTTAGGGTCCGGGGTGGGGGCCTACGAGCAGTACTTC. The complete variable domain, with remaining parts taken from reference TRBV7-9 and TRBJ2-7, reads DTGVSQNPRHKITKRGQNVTFRCDPISEHNRLYWYRQTLGQGPEFLTYFQNEAQLEKSRLLSDRFSAERPKGSFSTLEIQRTEQGDSAMYLCASSLGSGVGAYEQYFGPGTRLTVT.